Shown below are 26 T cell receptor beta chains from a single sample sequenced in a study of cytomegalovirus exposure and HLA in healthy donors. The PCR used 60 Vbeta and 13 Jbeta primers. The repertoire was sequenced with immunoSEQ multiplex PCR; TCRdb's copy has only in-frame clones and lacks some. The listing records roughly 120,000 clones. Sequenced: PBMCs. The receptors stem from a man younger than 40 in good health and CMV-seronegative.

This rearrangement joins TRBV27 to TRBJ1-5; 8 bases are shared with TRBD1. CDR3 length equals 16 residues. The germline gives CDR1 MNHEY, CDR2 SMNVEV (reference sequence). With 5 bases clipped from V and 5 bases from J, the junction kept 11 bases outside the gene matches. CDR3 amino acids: CASSPSGGRIDQPQHF. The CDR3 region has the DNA TGTGCCAGCAGTCCATCAGGGGGCCGTATCGATCAGCCCCAGCATTTT.

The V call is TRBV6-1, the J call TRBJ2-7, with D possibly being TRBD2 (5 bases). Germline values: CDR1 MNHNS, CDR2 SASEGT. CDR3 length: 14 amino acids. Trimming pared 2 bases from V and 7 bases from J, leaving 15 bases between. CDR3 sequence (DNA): TGTGCCAGCAGTGAACGGGGAGCTATAAGAGAGCAGTACTTC. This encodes CASSERGAIREQYF.

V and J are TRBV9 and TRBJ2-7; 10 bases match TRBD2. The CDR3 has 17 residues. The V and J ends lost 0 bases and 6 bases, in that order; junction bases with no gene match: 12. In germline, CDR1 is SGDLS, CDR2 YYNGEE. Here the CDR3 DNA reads TGTGCCAGCAGCGTAGCGATGAGTAGCGGGGGGCCCTCCGAGCAGTACTTC. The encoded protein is CASSVAMSSGGPSEQYF.

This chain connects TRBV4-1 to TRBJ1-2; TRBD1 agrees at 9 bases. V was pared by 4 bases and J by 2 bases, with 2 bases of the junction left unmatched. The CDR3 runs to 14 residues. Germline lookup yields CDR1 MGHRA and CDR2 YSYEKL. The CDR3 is CASSPDRGNYGYTF. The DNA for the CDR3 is TGCGCCAGCAGCCCAGACAGGGGGAACTATGGCTACACCTTC.

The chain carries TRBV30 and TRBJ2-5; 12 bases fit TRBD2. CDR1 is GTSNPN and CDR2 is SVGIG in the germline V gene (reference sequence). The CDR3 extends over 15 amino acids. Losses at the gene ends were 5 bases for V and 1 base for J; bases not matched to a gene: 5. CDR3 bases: TGTGCCTGGGCCACTAGCGGGGGGTTCCAAGAGACCCAGTACTTC. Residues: CAWATSGGFQETQYF.

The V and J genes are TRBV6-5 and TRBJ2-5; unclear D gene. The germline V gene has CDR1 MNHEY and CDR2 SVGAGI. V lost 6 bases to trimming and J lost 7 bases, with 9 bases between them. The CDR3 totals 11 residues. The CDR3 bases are TGTGCCAGCAGCCACGGCGGGACCCAGTACTTC. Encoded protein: CASSHGGTQYF.

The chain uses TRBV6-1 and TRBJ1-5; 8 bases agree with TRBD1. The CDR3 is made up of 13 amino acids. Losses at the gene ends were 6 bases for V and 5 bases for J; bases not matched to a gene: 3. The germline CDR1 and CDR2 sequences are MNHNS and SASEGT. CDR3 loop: CASRTGDHQPQHF. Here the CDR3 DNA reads TGTGCCAGCAGGACAGGGGATCATCAGCCCCAGCATTTT.

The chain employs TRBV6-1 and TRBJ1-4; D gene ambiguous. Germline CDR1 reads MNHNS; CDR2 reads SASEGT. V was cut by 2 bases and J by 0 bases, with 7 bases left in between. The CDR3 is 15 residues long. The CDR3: CASSEIVATNEKLFF. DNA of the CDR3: TGTGCCAGCAGTGAAATAGTTGCAACTAATGAAAAACTGTTTTTT.

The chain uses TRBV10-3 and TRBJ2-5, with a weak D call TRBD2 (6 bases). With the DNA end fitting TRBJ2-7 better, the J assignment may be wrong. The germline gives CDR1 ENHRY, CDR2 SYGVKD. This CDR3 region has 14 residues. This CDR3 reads CAISGRTIAYEQYF. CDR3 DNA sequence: TGTGCCATCAGTGGCAGGACTATCGCCTACGAGCAGTACTTC.

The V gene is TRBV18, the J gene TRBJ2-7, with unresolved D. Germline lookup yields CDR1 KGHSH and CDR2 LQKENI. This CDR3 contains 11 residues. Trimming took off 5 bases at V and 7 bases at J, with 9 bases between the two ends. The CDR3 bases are TGTGCCAGCTCAGCTCTAAAAGAGCAGTACTTC. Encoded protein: CASSALKEQYF.

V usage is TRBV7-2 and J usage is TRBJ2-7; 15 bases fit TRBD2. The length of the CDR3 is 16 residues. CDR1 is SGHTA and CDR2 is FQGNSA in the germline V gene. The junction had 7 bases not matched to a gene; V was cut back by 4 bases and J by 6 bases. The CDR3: CASSSRTSGGAPEQYF. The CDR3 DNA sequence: TGTGCCAGCAGCTCTCGGACTAGCGGGGGGGCGCCCGAGCAGTACTTC.

The CDR3, as DNA: TGTGCCAGCAGCCCTATCCCAACCGCGCGGGAGACCCAGTACTTC. This encodes CASSPIPTARETQYF. The chain recombines TRBV11-2 with TRBJ2-5, with D unclear. The CDR3 extends over 15 amino acids. The V gene lost 5 bases and the J gene lost 5 bases, with 18 bases spanning the gap. Germline V lookup: CDR1 SGHAT, CDR2 FQNNGV.

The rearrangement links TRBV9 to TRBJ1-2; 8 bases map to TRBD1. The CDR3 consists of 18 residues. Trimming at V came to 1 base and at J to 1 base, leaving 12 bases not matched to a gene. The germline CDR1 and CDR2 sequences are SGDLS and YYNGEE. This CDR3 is CASSVRGQGSFGNYGYTF. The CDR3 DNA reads TGTGCCAGCAGCGTACGCGGACAGGGATCATTCGGTAACTATGGCTACACCTTC.

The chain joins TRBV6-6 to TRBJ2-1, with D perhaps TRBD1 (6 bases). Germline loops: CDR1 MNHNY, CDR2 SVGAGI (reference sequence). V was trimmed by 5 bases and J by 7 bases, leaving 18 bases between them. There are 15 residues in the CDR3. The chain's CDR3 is CASSLFRDTRNEQFF. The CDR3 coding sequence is TGTGCCAGCAGTCTGTTCCGGGACACCCGAAATGAGCAGTTCTTC.

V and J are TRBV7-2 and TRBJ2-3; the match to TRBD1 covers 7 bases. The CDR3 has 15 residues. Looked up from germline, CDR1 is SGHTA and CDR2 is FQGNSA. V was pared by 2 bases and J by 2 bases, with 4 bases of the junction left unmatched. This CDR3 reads CASSLSGTDTDTQYF. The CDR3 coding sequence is TGTGCCAGCAGCTTATCGGGGACAGACACAGATACGCAGTATTTT.

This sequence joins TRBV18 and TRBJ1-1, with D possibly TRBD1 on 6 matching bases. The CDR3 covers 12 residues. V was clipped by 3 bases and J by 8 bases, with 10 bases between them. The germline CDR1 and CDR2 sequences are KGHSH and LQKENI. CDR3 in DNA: TGTGCCAGCTCACCTGTACAGGGCGAAGCTTTCTTT. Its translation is CASSPVQGEAFF.

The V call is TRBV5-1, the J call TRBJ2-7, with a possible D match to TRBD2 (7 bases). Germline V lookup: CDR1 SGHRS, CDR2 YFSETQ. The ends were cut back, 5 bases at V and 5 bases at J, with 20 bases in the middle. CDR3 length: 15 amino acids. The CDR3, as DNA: TGCGCCAGCAGGGGAGGGGGAGACCTTACCCACGAGCAGTACTTC. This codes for CASRGGGDLTHEQYF.

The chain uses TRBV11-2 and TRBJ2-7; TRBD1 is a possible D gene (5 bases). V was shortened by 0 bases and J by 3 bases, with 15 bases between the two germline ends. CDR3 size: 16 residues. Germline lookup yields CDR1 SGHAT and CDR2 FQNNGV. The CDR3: CASSLDPQGSFYEQYF. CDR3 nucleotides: TGTGCCAGCAGCTTAGATCCGCAGGGTTCCTTCTACGAGCAGTACTTC.

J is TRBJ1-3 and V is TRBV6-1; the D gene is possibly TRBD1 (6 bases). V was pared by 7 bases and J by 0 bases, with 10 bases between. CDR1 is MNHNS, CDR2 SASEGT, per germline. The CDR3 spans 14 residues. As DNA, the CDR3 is TGTGCCAGCACCAGGGGATACTCTGGAAACACCATATATTTT. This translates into CASTRGYSGNTIYF.

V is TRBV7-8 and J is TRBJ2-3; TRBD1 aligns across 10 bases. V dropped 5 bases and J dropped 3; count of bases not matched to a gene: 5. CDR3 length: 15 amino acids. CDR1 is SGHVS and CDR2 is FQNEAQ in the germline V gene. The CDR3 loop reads CASSIPGQGTDTQYF. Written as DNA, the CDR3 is TGTGCCAGCAGCATCCCGGGACAGGGGACAGATACGCAGTATTTT.

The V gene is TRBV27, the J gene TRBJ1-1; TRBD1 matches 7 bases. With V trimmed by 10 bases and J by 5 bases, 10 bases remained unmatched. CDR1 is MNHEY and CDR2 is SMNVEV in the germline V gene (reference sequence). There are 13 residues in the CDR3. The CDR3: CATGRGRWTEAFF. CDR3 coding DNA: TGTGCCACCGGAAGGGGGCGTTGGACTGAAGCTTTCTTT.

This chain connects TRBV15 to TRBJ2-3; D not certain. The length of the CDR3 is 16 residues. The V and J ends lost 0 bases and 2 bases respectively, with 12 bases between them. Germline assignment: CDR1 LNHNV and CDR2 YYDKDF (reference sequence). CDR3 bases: TGTGCCACCAGCAGAGATTCGATGGGCATCACAGATACGCAGTATTTT. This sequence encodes CATSRDSMGITDTQYF. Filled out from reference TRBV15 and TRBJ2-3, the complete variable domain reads DAMVIQNPRYQVTQFGKPVTLSCSQTLNHNVMYWYQQKSSQAPKLLFHYYDKDFNNEADTPDNFQSRRPNTSFCFLDIRSPGLGDTAMYLCATSRDSMGITDTQYFGPGTRLTVL.

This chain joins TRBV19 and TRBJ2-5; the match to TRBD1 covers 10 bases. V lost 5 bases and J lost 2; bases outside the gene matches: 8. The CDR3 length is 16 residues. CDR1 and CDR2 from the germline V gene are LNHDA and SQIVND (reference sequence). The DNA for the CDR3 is TGTGCCAGTAGTCCACGACAGGGGGCGGGACAAGAGACCCAGTACTTC. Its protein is CASSPRQGAGQETQYF.

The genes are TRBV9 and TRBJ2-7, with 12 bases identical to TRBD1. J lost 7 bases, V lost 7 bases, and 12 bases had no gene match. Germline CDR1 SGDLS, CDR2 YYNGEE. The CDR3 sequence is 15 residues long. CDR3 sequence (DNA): TGTGCCAGCGGCAAAGGGGGACAGGGGGCGAAAGAGCAGTACTTC. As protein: CASGKGGQGAKEQYF.

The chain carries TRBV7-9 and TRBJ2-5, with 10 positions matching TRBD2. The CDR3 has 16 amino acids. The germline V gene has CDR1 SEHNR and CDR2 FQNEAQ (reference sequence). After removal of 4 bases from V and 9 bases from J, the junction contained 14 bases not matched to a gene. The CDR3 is CASSYILAGTPLSQYF. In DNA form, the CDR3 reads TGTGCCAGCAGCTACATACTAGCGGGGACTCCCCTGTCCCAGTACTTC.

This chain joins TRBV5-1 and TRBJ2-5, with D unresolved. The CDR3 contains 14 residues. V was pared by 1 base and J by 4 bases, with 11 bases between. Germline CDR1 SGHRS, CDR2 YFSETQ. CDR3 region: CASSLSPSGETQYF. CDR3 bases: TGCGCCAGCAGCTTGTCTCCTTCGGGAGAGACCCAGTACTTC.